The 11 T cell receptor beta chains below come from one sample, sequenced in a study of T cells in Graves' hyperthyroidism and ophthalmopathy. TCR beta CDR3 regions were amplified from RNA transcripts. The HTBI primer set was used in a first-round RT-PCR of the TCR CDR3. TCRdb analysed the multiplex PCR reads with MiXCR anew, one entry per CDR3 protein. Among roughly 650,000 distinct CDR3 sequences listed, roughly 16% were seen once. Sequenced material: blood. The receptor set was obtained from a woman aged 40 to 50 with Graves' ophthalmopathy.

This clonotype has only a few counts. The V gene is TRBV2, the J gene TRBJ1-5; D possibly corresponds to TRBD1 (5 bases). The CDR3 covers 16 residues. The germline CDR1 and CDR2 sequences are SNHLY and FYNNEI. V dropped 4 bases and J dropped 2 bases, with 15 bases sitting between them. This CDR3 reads CASSGWGTKGNQPQHF. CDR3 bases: TGTGCCAGCAGTGGTTGGGGGACCAAGGGCAATCAGCCCCAGCATTTT.

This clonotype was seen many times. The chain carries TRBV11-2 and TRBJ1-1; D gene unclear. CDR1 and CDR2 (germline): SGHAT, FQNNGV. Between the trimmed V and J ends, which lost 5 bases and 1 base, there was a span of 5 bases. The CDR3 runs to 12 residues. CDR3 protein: CASSAQNTEAFF. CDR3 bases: TGTGCCAGCAGCGCCCAGAACACTGAAGCTTTCTTT.

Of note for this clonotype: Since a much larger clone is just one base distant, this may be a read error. The CDR3, as DNA: TGCAGTGTCACGAAGGGTGGGGGGGCAGATACGCAGTATTTT. This sequence encodes CSVTKGGGADTQYF. This chain joins TRBV20-1 and TRBJ2-3, with 7 bases identical to TRBD2. CDR1 is DFQATT, CDR2 SNEGSKA, per germline (reference sequence). The CDR3 is 14 amino acids. V shed 7 bases and J 4 bases; nucleotides not matched to a gene: 11.

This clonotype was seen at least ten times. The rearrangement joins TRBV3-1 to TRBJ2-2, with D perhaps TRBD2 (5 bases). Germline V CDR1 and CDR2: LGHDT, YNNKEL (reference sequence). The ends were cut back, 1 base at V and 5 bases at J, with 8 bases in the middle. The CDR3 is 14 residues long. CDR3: CASSQVRETGELFF. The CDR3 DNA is TGTGCCAGCAGCCAAGTTAGGGAGACCGGGGAGCTGTTTTTT.

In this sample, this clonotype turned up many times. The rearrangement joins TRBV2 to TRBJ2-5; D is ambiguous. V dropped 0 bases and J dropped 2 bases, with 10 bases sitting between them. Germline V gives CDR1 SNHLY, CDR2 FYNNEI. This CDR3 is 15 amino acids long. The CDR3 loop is CASSEAVADQETQYF. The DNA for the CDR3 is TGTGCCAGCAGTGAAGCGGTGGCAGATCAAGAGACCCAGTACTTC.

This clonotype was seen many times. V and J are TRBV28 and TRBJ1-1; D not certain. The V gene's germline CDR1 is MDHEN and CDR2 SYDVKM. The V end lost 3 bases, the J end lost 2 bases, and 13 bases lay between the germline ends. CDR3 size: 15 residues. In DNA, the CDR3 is TGTGCCAGCAGTTTTTTACCTGGGTCCAACACTGAAGCTTTCTTT. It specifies CASSFLPGSNTEAFF.

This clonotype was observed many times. The CDR3 bases are TGTGCCAGCTCCCACGACCTGAGGGAAGTAGACGAGCAGTACTTC. Encoded protein: CASSHDLREVDEQYF. The chain carries TRBV18 and TRBJ2-7, with TRBD2 as a possible D gene (5 bases). Trimming removed 6 bases from V and 5 bases from J, with 20 bases in between. The CDR3 is 15 residues long. Germline lookup yields CDR1 KGHSH and CDR2 LQKENI.

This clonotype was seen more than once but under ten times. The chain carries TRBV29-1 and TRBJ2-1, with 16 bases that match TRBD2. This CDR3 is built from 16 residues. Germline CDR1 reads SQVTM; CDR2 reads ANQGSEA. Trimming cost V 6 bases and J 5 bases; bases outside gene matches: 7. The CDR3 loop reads CSVLGLAGGVNNEQFF. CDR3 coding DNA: TGCAGCGTCCTGGGACTAGCGGGAGGGGTCAACAATGAGCAGTTCTTC.

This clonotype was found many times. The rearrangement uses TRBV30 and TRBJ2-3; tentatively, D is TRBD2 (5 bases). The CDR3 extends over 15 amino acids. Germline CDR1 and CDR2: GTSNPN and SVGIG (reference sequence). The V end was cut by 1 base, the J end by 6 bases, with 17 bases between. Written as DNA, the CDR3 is TGTGCCTGGAGTGCCCAGACCACTAGGGTCGATACGCAGTATTTT. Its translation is CAWSAQTTRVDTQYF. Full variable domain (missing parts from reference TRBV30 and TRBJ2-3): SQTIHQWPATLVQPVGSPLSLECTVEGTSNPNLYWYRQAAGRGLQLLFYSVGIGQISSEVPQNLSASRPQDRQFILSSKKLLLSDSGFYLCAWSAQTTRVDTQYFGPGTRLTVL.

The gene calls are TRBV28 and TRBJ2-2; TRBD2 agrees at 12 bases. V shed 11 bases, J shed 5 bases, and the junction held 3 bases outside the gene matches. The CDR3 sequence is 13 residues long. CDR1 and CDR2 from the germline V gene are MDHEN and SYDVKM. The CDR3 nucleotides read TGTGCCCTCGGGACTAGCGGGACCGGGGAGCTGTTTTTT. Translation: CALGTSGTGELFF.

The CDR3 sequence: CASSFPGTGGVTEAFF. CDR3 bases: TGTGCCAGCAGTTTCCCGGGAACAGGGGGAGTCACTGAAGCTTTCTTT. The chain has TRBV12-3 or TRBV12-4 and TRBJ1-1; 8 bases align to TRBD1. V was clipped by 3 bases and J by 4 bases; unmatched bases: 10. CDR3 size: 16 residues.